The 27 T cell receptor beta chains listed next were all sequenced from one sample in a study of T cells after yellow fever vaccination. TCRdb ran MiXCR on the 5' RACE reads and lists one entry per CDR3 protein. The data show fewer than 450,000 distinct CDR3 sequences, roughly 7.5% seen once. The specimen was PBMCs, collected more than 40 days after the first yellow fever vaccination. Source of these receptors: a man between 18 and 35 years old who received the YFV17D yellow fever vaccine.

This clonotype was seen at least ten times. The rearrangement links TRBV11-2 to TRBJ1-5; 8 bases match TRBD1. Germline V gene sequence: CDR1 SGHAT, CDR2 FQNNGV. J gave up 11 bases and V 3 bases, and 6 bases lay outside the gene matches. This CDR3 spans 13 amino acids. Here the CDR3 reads CASSLGTGGTQHF. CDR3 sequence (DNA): TGTGCCAGCAGCTTGGGCACAGGGGGGACCCAGCATTTT.

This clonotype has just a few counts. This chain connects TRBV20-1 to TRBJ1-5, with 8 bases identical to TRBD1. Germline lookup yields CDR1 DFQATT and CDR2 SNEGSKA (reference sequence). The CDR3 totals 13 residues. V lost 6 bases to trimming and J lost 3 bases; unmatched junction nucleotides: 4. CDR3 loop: CSAWDRLNQPQHF. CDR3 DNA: TGCAGTGCGTGGGACAGGCTCAATCAGCCCCAGCATTTT.

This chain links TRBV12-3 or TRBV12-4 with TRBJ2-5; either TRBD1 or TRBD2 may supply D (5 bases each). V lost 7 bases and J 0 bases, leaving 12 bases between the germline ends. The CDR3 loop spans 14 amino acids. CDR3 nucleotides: TGTGCCAGCACCTCCCCGGGACACCAAGAGACCCAGTACTTC. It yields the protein CASTSPGHQETQYF.

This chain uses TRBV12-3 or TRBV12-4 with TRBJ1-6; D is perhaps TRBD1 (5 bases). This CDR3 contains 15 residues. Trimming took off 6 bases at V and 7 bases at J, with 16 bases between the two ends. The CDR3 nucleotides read TGTGCCAGCAGCAACCAGGGACCGGTGAATTCACCCCTCCACTTT. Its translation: CASSNQGPVNSPLHF.

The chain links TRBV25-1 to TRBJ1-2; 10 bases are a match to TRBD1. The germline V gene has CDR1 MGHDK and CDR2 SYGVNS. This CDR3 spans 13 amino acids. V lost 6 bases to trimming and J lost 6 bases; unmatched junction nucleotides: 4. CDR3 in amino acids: CASRETGGDGYTF. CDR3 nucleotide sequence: TGTGCCAGCAGAGAGACAGGGGGCGATGGCTACACCTTC.

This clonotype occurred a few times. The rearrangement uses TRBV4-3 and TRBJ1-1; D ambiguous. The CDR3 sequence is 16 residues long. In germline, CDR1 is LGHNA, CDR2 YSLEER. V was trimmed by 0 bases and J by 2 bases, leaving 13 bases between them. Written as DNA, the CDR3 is TGCGCCAGCAGCCAAGATATAGTTACTGGAAACACTGAAGCTTTCTTT. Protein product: CASSQDIVTGNTEAFF.

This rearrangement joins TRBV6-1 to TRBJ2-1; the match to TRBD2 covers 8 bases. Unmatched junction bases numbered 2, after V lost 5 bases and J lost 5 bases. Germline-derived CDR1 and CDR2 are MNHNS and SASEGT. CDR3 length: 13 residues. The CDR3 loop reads CASSRGRHNEQFF. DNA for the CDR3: TGTGCCAGCAGTCGCGGGAGGCACAATGAGCAGTTCTTC.

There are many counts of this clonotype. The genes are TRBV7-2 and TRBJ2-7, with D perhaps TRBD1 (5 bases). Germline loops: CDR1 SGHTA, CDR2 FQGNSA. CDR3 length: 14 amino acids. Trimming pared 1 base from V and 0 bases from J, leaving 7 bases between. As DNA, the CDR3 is TGTGCCAGCAGCTTAGACAGGAGCTCCTACGAGCAGTACTTC. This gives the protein CASSLDRSSYEQYF.

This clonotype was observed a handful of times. The CDR3 is CASSPKGLDTEAFF. CDR3 DNA sequence: TGTGCCAGCAGCCCGAAGGGTTTGGACACTGAAGCTTTCTTT. The V gene is TRBV5-8, the J gene TRBJ1-1; no clear D. CDR3 length equals 14 residues. V was cut by 4 bases and J by 3 bases, with 13 bases left in between. The germline V gene has CDR1 SGHTS and CDR2 YDEGEE.

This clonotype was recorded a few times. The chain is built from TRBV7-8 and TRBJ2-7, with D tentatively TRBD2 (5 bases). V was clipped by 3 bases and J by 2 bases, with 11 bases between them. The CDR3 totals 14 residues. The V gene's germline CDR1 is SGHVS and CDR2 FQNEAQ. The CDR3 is CASSFVLGAYEQYF. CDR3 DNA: TGTGCCAGCAGCTTTGTTTTGGGAGCCTACGAGCAGTACTTC.

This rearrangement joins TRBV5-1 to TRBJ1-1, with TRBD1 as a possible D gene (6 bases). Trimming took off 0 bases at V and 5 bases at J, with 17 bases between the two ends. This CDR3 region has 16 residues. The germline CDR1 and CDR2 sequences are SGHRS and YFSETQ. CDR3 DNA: TGCGCCAGCAGCTTGGAGGTGGGGAGGAGGGGGACTGAAGCTTTCTTT. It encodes CASSLEVGRRGTEAFF.

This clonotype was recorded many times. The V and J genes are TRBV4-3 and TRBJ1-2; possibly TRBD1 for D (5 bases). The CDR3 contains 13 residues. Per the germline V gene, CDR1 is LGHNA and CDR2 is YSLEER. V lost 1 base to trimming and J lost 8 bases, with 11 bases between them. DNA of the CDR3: TGCGCCAGCAGCCAAGGCCTAGGGGACGGCTACACCTTC. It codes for CASSQGLGDGYTF.

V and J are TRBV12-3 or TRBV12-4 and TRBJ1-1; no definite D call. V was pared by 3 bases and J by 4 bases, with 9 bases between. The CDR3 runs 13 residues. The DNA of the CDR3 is TGTGCCAGCAGTTTGGTGAGGACCACTGAAGCTTTCTTT. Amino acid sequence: CASSLVRTTEAFF.

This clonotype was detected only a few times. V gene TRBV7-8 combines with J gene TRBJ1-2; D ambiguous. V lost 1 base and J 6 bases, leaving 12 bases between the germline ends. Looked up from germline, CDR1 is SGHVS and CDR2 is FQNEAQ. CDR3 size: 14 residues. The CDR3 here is CASSLGTRMNGYTF. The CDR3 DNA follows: TGTGCCAGCAGCTTAGGAACCAGGATGAATGGCTACACCTTC.

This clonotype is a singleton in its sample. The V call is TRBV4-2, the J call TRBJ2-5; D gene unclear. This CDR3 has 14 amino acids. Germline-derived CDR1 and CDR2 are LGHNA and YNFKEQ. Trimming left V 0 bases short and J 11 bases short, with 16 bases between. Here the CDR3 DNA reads TGTGCCAGCAGCCAAGACGTACGAGCATCGGAGCAGTACTTC. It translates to CASSQDVRASEQYF.

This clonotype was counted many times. The CDR3: CSVERVPSTDTQYF. The CDR3 region has the DNA TGCAGCGTTGAGAGGGTGCCGAGCACAGATACGCAGTATTTT. This sequence joins TRBV29-1 and TRBJ2-3; D perhaps matches TRBD2 (5 bases). CDR3 length: 14 residues. CDR1 SQVTM and CDR2 ANQGSEA come from the germline V gene. V was cut by 3 bases and J by 0 bases, with 10 bases left in between.

The CDR3 sequence: CASSPRPDSSGNTIYF. CDR3 bases: TGTGCCAGCTCACCACGGCCCGACAGCTCTGGAAACACCATATATTTT. The genes are TRBV18 and TRBJ1-3; maybe TRBD1 (5 bases). The CDR3 runs 16 residues. From germline, CDR1 is KGHSH and CDR2 LQKENI. Trimming removed 1 base at V and 0 bases at J, with 10 bases between.

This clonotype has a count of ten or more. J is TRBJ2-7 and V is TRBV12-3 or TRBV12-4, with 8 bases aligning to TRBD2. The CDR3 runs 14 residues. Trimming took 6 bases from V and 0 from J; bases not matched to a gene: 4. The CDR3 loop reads CASSLTSGSYEQYF. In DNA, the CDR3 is TGTGCCAGCAGCCTTACTAGCGGCTCCTACGAGCAGTACTTC.

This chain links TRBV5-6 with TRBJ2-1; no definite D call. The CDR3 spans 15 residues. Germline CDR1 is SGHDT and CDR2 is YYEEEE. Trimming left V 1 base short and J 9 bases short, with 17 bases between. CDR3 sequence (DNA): TGTGCCAGCAGCTTGTTGGTACAAGCTACACGTGAGCAGTTCTTC. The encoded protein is CASSLLVQATREQFF.

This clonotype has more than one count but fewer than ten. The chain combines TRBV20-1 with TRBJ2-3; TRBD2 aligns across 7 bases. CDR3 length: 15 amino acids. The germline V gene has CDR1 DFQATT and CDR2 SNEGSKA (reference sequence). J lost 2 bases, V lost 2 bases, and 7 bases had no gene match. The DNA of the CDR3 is TGCAGTGCTAGAAACTCCGGGGGGTTCACAGATACGCAGTATTTT. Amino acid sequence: CSARNSGGFTDTQYF.

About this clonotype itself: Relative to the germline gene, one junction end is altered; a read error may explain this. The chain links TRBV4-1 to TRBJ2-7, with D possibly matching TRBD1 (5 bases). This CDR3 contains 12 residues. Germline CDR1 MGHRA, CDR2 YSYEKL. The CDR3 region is CASSQEGLELHF. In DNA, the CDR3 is TGCGCCAGCAGCCAAGAGGGGCTAGAATTGCACTTC.

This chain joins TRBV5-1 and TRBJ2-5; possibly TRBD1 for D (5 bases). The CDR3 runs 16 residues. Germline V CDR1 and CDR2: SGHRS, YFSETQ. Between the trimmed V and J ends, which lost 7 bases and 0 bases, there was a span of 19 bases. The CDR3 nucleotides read TGCGCCAGCTGCCAGGGTAACTTTTTAAACCAAGAGACCCAGTACTTC. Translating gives CASCQGNFLNQETQYF.

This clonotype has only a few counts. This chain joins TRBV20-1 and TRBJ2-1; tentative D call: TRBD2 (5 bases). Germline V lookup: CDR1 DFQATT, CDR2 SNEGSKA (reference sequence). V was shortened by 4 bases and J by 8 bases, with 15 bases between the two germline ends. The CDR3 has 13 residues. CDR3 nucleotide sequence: TGCAGTGCTACCGCTGCTAACGGGGATGAGCAGTTCTTC. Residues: CSATAANGDEQFF.

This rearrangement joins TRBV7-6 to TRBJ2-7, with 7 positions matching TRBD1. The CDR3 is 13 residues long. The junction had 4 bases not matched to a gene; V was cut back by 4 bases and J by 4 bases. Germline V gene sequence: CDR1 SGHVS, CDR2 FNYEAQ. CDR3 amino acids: CASSSGQRYEQYF. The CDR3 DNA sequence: TGTGCCAGCAGCTCGGGACAGAGGTACGAGCAGTACTTC.

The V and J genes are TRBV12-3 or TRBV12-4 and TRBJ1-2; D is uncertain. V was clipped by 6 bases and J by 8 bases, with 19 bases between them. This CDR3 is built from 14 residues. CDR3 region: CASSRTVRSGGYTF. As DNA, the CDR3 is TGTGCCAGCAGCCGCACAGTTCGTTCGGGCGGCTACACCTTC.

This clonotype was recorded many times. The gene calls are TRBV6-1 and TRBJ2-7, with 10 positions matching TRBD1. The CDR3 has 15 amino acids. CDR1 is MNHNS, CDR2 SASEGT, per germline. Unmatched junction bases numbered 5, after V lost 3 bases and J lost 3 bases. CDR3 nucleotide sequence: TGTGCCAGCAGTGACCCCAGGACAGGGGGCTACGAGCAGTACTTC. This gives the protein CASSDPRTGGYEQYF.

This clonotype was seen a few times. The CDR3: CASSQDTQNEQYF. CDR3 DNA: TGCGCCAGCAGCCAAGATACCCAGAACGAGCAGTACTTC. The genes are TRBV4-3 and TRBJ2-7; unclear D gene. V lost 0 bases and J lost 5, with 8 bases in between. The CDR3 runs 13 residues. Germline values: CDR1 LGHNA, CDR2 YSLEER.